The 25 T cell receptor beta chains below were found in one sample sequenced in a study of T cell repertoires in cytomegalovirus infection. TCRdb redid the calling of the reads with MiXCR, one entry per CDR3 protein. The sample lists more than 400,000 distinct CDR3 sequences, 26% occurring once. Sample: PBMCs. The source is a human donor in good health (CMV status not recorded). Some clones in this sample may be carry-over from other donors' samples.

This clonotype has a count of ten or more. This rearrangement joins TRBV7-2 to TRBJ2-4, with D possibly matching TRBD1 (6 bases). CDR3 length: 11 residues. Trimming stripped 10 bases from V and 6 bases from J, with 10 bases between. CDR1 is SGHTA and CDR2 is FQGNSA in the germline V gene. The CDR3 protein is CAILQGNIQYF. The CDR3 bases are TGTGCCATCCTACAGGGAAACATTCAGTACTTC.

The chain carries TRBV4-3 and TRBJ2-1; TRBD2 matches at 7 bases. V gave up 0 bases and J gave up 4 bases; unmatched junction bases: 12. The CDR3 loop spans 18 amino acids. Per germline, CDR1 LGHNA and CDR2 YSLEER. The CDR3 bases are TGCGCCAGCAGCCAAGAATCGGTGGCTAGCGGAACATACAATGAGCAGTTCTTC. It encodes CASSQESVASGTYNEQFF.

V usage is TRBV12-3 or TRBV12-4 and J usage is TRBJ1-4, with a possible D match to TRBD1 (6 bases). The V and J ends lost 4 bases and 7 bases respectively, with 16 bases between them. The CDR3 is 15 amino acids. CDR3 DNA sequence: TGTGCCAGCAGTTCCCGCACAGGGATTTCTGAAAAACTGTTTTTT. Its translation is CASSSRTGISEKLFF.

This clonotype appeared a few times. The chain employs TRBV9 and TRBJ2-1; 11 bases fit TRBD2. Unmatched junction bases numbered 5, after V lost 0 bases and J lost 6 bases. The CDR3 sequence is 16 residues long. Germline V gene lookup returns CDR1 SGDLS and CDR2 YYNGEE. The CDR3 reads CASSVGGTSGPNEQFF. CDR3 DNA: TGTGCCAGCAGCGTAGGAGGGACTAGCGGACCCAATGAGCAGTTCTTC.

This clonotype was seen more than once but under ten times. The chain joins TRBV12-3 or TRBV12-4 to TRBJ2-2, with a weak D call TRBD1 (5 bases). The V gene lost 3 bases and the J gene lost 4 bases, with 15 bases spanning the gap. This CDR3 contains 16 residues. The CDR3 sequence: CASSFEGQAPTGELFF. The CDR3 DNA reads TGTGCCAGCAGTTTCGAAGGACAAGCGCCCACCGGGGAGCTGTTTTTT.

The rearrangement joins TRBV20-1 to TRBJ1-2; D is undetermined. Trimming removed 5 bases from V and 4 bases from J, with 8 bases in between. Germline values: CDR1 DFQATT, CDR2 SNEGSKA (reference sequence). The length of the CDR3 is 11 residues. This chain's CDR3 is CSASGSYGYTF. DNA for the CDR3: TGCAGTGCTTCAGGCTCCTATGGCTACACCTTC.

This clonotype was seen a few times. The chain is built from TRBV7-9 and TRBJ2-3; possibly TRBD2 for D (5 bases). Germline assignment: CDR1 SEHNR and CDR2 FQNEAQ (reference sequence). The CDR3 has 15 residues. Trimming left V 5 bases short and J 2 bases short, with 14 bases between. The CDR3, as DNA: TGTGCCAGCAGCCCCTCGAGCGGAAACACAGATACGCAGTATTTT. Its translation is CASSPSSGNTDTQYF.

The CDR3, as DNA: TGTGCCAGCAGTTTTGGGTGGAGTTTTAGGCGAACAAGGACACAGACCTACGAGCAGTACTTC. This translates into CASSFGWSFRRTRTQTYEQYF. The chain couples TRBV28 to TRBJ2-7; a possible D gene is TRBD1 (5 bases). V was pared by 3 bases and J by 2 bases, with 32 bases between. Germline V lookup: CDR1 MDHEN, CDR2 SYDVKM. This CDR3 region has 21 residues.

The chain employs TRBV30 and TRBJ1-2; TRBD1 aligns across 8 bases. CDR1 is GTSNPN, CDR2 SVGIG, per germline (reference sequence). The CDR3 covers 14 residues. After removal of 3 bases from V and 2 bases from J, the junction contained 5 bases not matched to a gene. The CDR3 is CAWRNPGGNYGYTF. Written as DNA, the CDR3 is TGTGCCTGGAGGAATCCAGGGGGCAACTATGGCTACACCTTC.

The CDR3: CSARGGGGSSYNEQFF. CDR3 bases: TGCAGTGCTAGAGGAGGGGGAGGGAGCTCCTACAATGAGCAGTTCTTC. The rearrangement uses TRBV20-1 and TRBJ2-1; a weak D match, TRBD2 (7 bases). This CDR3 has 16 residues. Germline loops: CDR1 DFQATT, CDR2 SNEGSKA (reference sequence). Between the trimmed V and J ends, which lost 1 base and 0 bases, there was a span of 13 bases.

This chain connects TRBV10-3 to TRBJ2-1; a possible D gene is TRBD2 (6 bases). The CDR3 spans 11 residues. CDR1 is ENHRY, CDR2 SYGVKD, per germline. Trimming took 8 bases from V and 8 from J, leaving 10 bases between them. Here the CDR3 DNA reads TGTGCCATCGGGGGAGGCGATGAGCAGTTCTTC. Protein product: CAIGGGDEQFF.

CDR3 nucleotides: TGTGCCAGCAGTGCCATTCGGGGGGGCGCCGTCTCTGGGGCCAACGTCCTGACTTTC. It translates to CASSAIRGGAVSGANVLTF. The rearrangement joins TRBV6-1 to TRBJ2-6, with 8 bases matching TRBD2. V gave up 4 bases and J gave up 0 bases; unmatched junction bases: 11. Germline values: CDR1 MNHNS, CDR2 SASEGT. The CDR3 contains 19 residues.

This clonotype was observed a handful of times. The chain uses TRBV5-1 and TRBJ2-1; 7 nucleotides match TRBD2. This CDR3 comprises 16 residues. In germline, CDR1 is SGHRS, CDR2 YFSETQ. Unmatched junction bases numbered 7, after V lost 4 bases and J lost 0 bases. The CDR3 bases are TGCGCCAGCAGCGCATTAGCGGGCTCCTCCTACAATGAGCAGTTCTTC. It specifies CASSALAGSSYNEQFF.

The genes are TRBV28 and TRBJ2-1; 7 positions match TRBD1. V trimming: 8 bases; J trimming: 9 bases; junction bases outside the gene matches: 25. This CDR3 has 18 amino acids. Germline CDR1 reads MDHEN; CDR2 reads SYDVKM. CDR3 sequence reads: CASHTYSRTGSFRGEQFF. The CDR3 DNA follows: TGTGCCAGCCACACCTATTCCCGGACAGGCTCGTTTCGTGGTGAGCAGTTCTTC. Full variable domain (outside the CDR3, taken from reference TRBV28 and TRBJ2-1): DVKVTQSSRYLVKRTGEKVFLECVQDMDHENMFWYRQDPGLGLRLIYFSYDVKMKEKGDIPEGYSVSREKKERFSLILESASTNQTSMYLCASHTYSRTGSFRGEQFFGPGTRLTVL.

The chain carries TRBV19 and TRBJ1-1; maybe TRBD1 (6 bases). This CDR3 is 13 amino acids long. The V gene lost 3 bases and the J gene lost 5 bases, with 10 bases spanning the gap. Germline CDR1 and CDR2: LNHDA and SQIVND (reference sequence). DNA of the CDR3: TGTGCCAGTAGTATTGACAGGCAAACTGAAGCTTTCTTT. Protein sequence: CASSIDRQTEAFF.

This chain connects TRBV5-6 to TRBJ2-3, with no clear D. The CDR3 loop spans 15 amino acids. Deletions cut 4 bases from V and 1 base from J, with 13 bases between. Germline CDR1 reads SGHDT; CDR2 reads YYEEEE. CDR3 sequence (DNA): TGTGCCAGCAGCCCCCACAGAGGACGCACAGATACGCAGTATTTT. Protein sequence: CASSPHRGRTDTQYF.

This clonotype was seen a handful of times. The rearrangement uses TRBV7-8 and TRBJ2-1, with D possibly being TRBD1 or TRBD2 (5 bases each). The CDR3 totals 15 residues. Trimming removed 3 bases at V and 7 bases at J, with 16 bases between. Germline V gene lookup returns CDR1 SGHVS and CDR2 FQNEAQ. DNA for the CDR3: TGTGCCAGCAGCTTCCCGGGGCCGATTCTTAATGAGCAGTTCTTC. Translation gives CASSFPGPILNEQFF.

This chain joins TRBV5-1 and TRBJ2-4; 11 nucleotides agree with TRBD1. Losses at the gene ends were 5 bases for V and 7 bases for J; bases not matched to a gene: 8. The CDR3 is 15 residues long. The germline CDR1 and CDR2 sequences are SGHRS and YFSETQ. The CDR3 protein is CASSSGQGAGNIQYF. For the CDR3, the DNA is TGCGCCAGCAGTTCCGGACAGGGGGCCGGCAACATTCAGTACTTC.

The V call is TRBV5-3, the J call TRBJ2-1, with 9 bases lining up with TRBD2. TRBV5-3 is treated as an ORF (open reading frame) with a function not yet certain. This CDR3 spans 17 amino acids. Germline trimming cut 8 bases from V and 9 bases from J; bases unmatched to any gene: 21. The CDR3, as DNA: TGTGCCAGCAGCCACAATTTTGGCGGGAGGGCCTGGGGTGAGCAGTTCTTC. Translated: CASSHNFGGRAWGEQFF.

V is TRBV6-5 and J is TRBJ1-2; 7 bases are shared with TRBD1. The CDR3 is 15 amino acids. V lost 4 bases to trimming and J lost 5 bases; unmatched junction nucleotides: 10. Germline loops: CDR1 MNHEY, CDR2 SVGAGI. The CDR3 is CASSSPTGTGYGYTF. The CDR3 bases are TGTGCCAGCAGTTCGCCGACAGGGACGGGGTATGGCTACACCTTC.

This chain uses TRBV5-1 with TRBJ2-3; no clear D gene. V lost 0 bases, J lost 1 base, and 9 bases lay in between. The CDR3 is 15 residues long. CDR1 and CDR2 (germline): SGHRS, YFSETQ. The CDR3: CASSLAVTGTDTQYF. The CDR3 region has the DNA TGCGCCAGCAGCTTGGCGGTCACCGGCACAGATACGCAGTATTTT.

The chain has TRBV7-9 and TRBJ2-5; 8 nucleotides line up with TRBD2. V was pared by 5 bases and J by 3 bases, with 11 bases of the junction left unmatched. CDR3 length: 16 residues. Germline V lookup: CDR1 SEHNR, CDR2 FQNEAQ (reference sequence). CDR3 region: CASSPPGIAGKETQYF. The CDR3 DNA is TGTGCCAGCAGCCCCCCCGGGATAGCGGGGAAAGAGACCCAGTACTTC.

The rearrangement links TRBV30 to TRBJ2-7, with 8 bases identical to TRBD2. Unmatched junction bases numbered 4, after V lost 2 bases and J lost 1 base. This CDR3 spans 14 amino acids. Germline V gives CDR1 GTSNPN, CDR2 SVGIG (reference sequence). The CDR3 DNA follows: TGTGCCTGGAGTAGCGGGAGCCTTTCCTACGAGCAGTACTTC. As protein: CAWSSGSLSYEQYF.

This clonotype was observed many times. CDR3 nucleotide sequence: TGTGCCAGCAGCTCCCTAGCCCAGGAGCAGTTCTTC. Protein product: CASSSLAQEQFF. The rearrangement joins TRBV7-2 to TRBJ2-1; the D gene is possibly TRBD2 (5 bases). V gave up 4 bases and J gave up 10 bases, with 11 bases separating them. Germline V gene sequence: CDR1 SGHTA, CDR2 FQGNSA. The CDR3 totals 12 residues.

The chain carries TRBV5-1 and TRBJ2-5; 11 bases are a match to TRBD2. The ends lost 0 bases at V and 2 bases at J; junction bases unmatched: 6. Germline CDR1 is SGHRS and CDR2 is YFSETQ. The CDR3 is made up of 17 amino acids. This CDR3 reads CASSLAVSSGRQETQYF. For the CDR3, the DNA is TGCGCCAGCAGCTTGGCCGTTTCTAGCGGGAGGCAAGAGACCCAGTACTTC.